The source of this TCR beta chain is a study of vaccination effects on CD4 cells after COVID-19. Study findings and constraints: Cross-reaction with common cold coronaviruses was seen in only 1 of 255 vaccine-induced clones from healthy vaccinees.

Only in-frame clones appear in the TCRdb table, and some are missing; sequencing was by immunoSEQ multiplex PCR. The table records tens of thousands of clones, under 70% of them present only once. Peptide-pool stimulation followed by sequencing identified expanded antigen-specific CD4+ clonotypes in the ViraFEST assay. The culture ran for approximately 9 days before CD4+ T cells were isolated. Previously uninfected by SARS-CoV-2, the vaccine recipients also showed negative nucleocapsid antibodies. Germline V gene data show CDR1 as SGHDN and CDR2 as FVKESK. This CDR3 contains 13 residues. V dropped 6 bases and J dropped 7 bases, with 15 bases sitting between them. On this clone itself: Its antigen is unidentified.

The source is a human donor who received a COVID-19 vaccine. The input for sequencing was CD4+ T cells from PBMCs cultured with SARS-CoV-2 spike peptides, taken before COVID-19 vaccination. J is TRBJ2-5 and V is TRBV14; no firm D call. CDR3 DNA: TGTGCCAGCAGGCCCAGTGCTTCGGGGACCCAGTACTTC. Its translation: CASRPSASGTQYF.